This T cell receptor (beta chain) was sequenced for a study of response to subunit inactivated influenza vaccine. Study observations and caveats: New T cells are recruited in small numbers by each seasonal influenza vaccination, according to the authors' suggestion.

The germline V and J ends were trimmed by 4 bases and 6 bases, with 15 bases remaining between them. The CDR3 has 15 amino acids. Germline CDR1 reads KGHSH; CDR2 reads LQKENI. Via MiXCR, TCRdb re-called the RT-PCR reads, giving one row per CDR3 protein. The sample contains 500,000 to 550,000 distinct CDR3 sequences, under 30% of which appear only once. Note on this clonotype: The target antigen is unknown.

This sample also appeared in a second study, on T cells expressing NK-cell markers. Per that study: Making the TCR beta cDNA relied on 5'RACE template switching with UMIs. Most of the eight sequenced donors were HCMV-seropositive; one was seronegative. One observes that, in several donors, these clonotypes were also the leading ones within the CD3+CD56-NKG2C+ fraction. Whether expanded NKG2C+ T cell clones were HCMV specific stayed uncertain.

This chain connects TRBV18 to TRBJ1-4; D is perhaps TRBD1 (5 bases). Material: CD4+ T cells sorted from PBMCs, obtained less than 13 days after vaccination. The TCR sequence derives from a man in his fifties who received an inactivated influenza vaccine. CDR3 in amino acids: CASSRNPGLYEKLFF. The CDR3 region has the DNA TGTGCCAGCTCACGAAACCCGGGACTGTATGAAAAACTGTTTTTT.